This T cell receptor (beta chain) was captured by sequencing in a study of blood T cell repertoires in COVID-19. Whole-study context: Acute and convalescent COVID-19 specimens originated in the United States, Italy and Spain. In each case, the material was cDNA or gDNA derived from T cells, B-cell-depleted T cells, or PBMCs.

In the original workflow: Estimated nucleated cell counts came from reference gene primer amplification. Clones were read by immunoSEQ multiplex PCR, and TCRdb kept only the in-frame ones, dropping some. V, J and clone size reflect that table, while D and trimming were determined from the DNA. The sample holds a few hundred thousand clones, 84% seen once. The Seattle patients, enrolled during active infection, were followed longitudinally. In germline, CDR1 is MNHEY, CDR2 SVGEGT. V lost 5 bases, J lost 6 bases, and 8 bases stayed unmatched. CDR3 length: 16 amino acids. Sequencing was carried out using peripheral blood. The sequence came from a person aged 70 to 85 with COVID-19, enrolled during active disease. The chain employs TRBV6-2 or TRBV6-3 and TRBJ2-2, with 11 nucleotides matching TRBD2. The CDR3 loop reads CASSPASGRFAGELFF. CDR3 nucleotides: TGTGCCAGCAGTCCGGCTAGCGGGAGGTTCGCCGGGGAGCTGTTTTTT.